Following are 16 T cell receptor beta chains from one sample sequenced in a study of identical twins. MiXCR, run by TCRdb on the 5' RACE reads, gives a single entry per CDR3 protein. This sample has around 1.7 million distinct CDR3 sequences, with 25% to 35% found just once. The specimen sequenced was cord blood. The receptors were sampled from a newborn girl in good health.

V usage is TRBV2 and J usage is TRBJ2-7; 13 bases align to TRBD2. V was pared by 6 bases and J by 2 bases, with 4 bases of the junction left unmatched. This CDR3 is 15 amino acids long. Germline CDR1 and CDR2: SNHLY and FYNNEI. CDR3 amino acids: CASSGLAGATYEQYF. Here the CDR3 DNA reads TGTGCCAGCAGCGGACTAGCGGGGGCAACCTACGAGCAGTACTTC. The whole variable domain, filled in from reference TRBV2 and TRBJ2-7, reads EPEVTQTPSHQVTQMGQEVILRCVPISNHLYFYWYRQILGQKVEFLVSFYNNEISEKSEIFDDQFSVERPDGSNFTLKIRSTKLEDSAMYFCASSGLAGATYEQYFGPGTRLTVT.

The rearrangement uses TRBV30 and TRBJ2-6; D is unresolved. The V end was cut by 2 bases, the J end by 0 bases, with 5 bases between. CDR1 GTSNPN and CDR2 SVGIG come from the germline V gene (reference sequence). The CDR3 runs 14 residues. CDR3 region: CAWSSGSGANVLTF. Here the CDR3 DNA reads TGTGCCTGGAGTTCCGGCTCTGGGGCCAACGTCCTGACTTTC.

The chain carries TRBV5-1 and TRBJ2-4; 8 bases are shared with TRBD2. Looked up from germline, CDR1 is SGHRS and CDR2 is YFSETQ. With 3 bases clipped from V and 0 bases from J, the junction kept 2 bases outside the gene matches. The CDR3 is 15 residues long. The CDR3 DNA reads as TGCGCCAGCAGCTGGACTAGCACAGCCAAAAACATTCAGTACTTC. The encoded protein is CASSWTSTAKNIQYF.

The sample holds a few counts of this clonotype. CDR3 loop: CASRASGITDEQFF. The CDR3 nucleotides are TGTGCCAGCAGAGCTAGCGGGATAACCGATGAGCAGTTCTTC. The V and J genes are TRBV25-1 and TRBJ2-1; 9 bases line up with TRBD2. Per germline, CDR1 MGHDK and CDR2 SYGVNS. CDR3 length: 14 residues. V trimming: 6 bases; J trimming: 8 bases; junction bases outside the gene matches: 8.

CDR3 amino acids: CSARDLRNPRNEQYF. The CDR3 DNA follows: TGCAGTGCTAGAGATCTGAGGAACCCGAGGAATGAGCAGTACTTC. The chain joins TRBV20-1 to TRBJ2-5; D remains ambiguous. CDR3 size: 15 residues. V dropped 0 bases and J dropped 11 bases, with 22 bases sitting between them. CDR1 is DFQATT and CDR2 is SNEGSKA in the germline V gene (reference sequence).

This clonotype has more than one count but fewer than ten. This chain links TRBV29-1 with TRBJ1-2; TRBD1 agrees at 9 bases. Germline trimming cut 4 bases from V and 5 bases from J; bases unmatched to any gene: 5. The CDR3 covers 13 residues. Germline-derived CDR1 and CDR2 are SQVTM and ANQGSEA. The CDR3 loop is CSVGTGGAYGYTF. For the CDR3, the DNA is TGCAGCGTTGGAACAGGGGGCGCTTATGGCTACACCTTC.

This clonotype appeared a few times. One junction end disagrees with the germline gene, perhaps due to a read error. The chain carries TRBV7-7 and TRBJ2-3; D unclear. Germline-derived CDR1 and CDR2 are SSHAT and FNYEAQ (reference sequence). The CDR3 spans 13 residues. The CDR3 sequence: CASSSLPGDTQYF. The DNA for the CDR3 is TGTGCTAGCAGCTCCCTACCGGGCGATACGCAGTATTTT.

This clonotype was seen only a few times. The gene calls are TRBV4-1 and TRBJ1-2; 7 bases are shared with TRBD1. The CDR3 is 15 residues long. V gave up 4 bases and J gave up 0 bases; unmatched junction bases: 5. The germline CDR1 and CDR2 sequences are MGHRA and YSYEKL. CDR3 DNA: TGCGCCAGCAGCCCGAGCGGGACAGCTAACTATGGCTACACCTTC. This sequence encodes CASSPSGTANYGYTF.

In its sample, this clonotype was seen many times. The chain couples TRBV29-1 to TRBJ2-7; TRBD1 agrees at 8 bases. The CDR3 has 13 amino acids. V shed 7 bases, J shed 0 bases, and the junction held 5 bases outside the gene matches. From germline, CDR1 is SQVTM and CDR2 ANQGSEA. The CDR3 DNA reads TGCAGCGCGTCGGGACAGGTCTCCTACGAGCAGTACTTC. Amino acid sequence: CSASGQVSYEQYF.

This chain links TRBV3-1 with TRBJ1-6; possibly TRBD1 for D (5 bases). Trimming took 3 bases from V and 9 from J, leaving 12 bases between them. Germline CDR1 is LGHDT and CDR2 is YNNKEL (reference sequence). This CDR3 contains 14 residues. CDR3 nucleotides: TGTGCCAGCAGCCAGAGCCTTACAGGTTCACCCCTCCACTTT. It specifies CASSQSLTGSPLHF.

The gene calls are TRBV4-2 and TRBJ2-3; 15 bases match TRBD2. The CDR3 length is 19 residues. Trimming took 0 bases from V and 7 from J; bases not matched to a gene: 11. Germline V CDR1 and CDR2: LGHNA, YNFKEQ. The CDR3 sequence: CASSQDPSGLAGGYYTQYF. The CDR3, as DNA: TGTGCCAGCAGCCAAGATCCCAGTGGACTAGCGGGGGGGTATTATACGCAGTATTTT.

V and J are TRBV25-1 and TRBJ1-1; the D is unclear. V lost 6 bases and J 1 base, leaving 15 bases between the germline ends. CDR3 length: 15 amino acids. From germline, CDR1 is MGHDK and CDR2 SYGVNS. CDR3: CASSQAPGRNTEAFF. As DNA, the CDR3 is TGTGCCAGCAGCCAAGCCCCGGGGAGGAACACTGAAGCTTTCTTT. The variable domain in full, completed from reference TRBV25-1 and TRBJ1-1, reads EADIYQTPRYLVIGTGKKITLECSQTMGHDKMYWYQQDPGMELHLIHYSYGVNSTEKGDLSSESTVSRIRTEHFPLTLESARPSHTSQYLCASSQAPGRNTEAFFGQGTRLTVV.

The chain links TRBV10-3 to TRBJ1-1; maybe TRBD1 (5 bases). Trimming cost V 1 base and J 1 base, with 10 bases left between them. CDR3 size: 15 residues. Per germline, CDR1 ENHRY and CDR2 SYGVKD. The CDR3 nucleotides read TGTGCCATCAGTGAGTTGGACGGGGGGAACACTGAAGCTTTCTTT. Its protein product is CAISELDGGNTEAFF.

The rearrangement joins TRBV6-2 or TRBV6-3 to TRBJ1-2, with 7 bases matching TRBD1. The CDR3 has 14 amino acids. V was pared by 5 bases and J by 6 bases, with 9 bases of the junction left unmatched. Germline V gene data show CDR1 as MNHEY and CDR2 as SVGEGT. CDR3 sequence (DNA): TGTGCCAGCAGTAAACAGGGGCCGCCCAATGGCTACACCTTC. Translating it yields CASSKQGPPNGYTF.

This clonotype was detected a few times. CDR3 amino acids: CASSPFGLAGDRFF. As DNA, the CDR3 is TGTGCCAGCTCACCCTTCGGACTAGCGGGAGATCGGTTCTTC. The chain employs TRBV18 and TRBJ2-1; the match to TRBD2 covers 13 bases. This CDR3 region has 14 residues. V lost 3 bases to trimming and J lost 15 bases; unmatched junction nucleotides: 8. In germline, CDR1 is KGHSH, CDR2 LQKENI. The whole variable domain, filled in from reference TRBV18 and TRBJ2-1, reads NAGVMQNPRHLVRRRGQEARLRCSPMKGHSHVYWYRQLPEEGLKFMVYLQKENIIDESGMPKERFSAEFPKEGPSILRIQQVVRGDSAAYFCASSPFGLAGDRFFGPGTRLTVL.

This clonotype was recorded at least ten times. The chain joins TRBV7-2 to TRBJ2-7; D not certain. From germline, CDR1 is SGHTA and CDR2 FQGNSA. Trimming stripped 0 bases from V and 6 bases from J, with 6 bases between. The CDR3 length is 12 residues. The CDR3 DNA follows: TGTGCCAGCAGCTTAGCATTGAGCGAGCAGTACTTC. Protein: CASSLALSEQYF.